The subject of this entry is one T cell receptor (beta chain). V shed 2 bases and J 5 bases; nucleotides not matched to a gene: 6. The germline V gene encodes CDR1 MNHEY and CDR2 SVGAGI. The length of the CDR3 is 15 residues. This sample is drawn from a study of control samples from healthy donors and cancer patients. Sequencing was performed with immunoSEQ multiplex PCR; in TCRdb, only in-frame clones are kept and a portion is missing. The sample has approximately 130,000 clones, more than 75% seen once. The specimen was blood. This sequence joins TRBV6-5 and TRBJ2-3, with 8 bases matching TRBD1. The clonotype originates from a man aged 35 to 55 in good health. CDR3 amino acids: CASSYGGTGGDTQYF. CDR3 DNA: TGTGCCAGCAGTTACGGGGGGACAGGTGGAGATACGCAGTATTTT.